One and the same sample provided the 16 T cell receptor beta chains below, sequenced in a study of cytomegalovirus exposure and HLA in healthy donors. Only in-frame clones appear in the TCRdb table, and some are missing; sequencing was by immunoSEQ multiplex PCR. Of fewer than 400,000 clones in the sample, 86% were seen once. Sequencing was done on a sample of PBMCs. These receptors came from a woman between 18 and 30 years old in good health and CMV-seronegative.

This chain connects TRBV5-1 to TRBJ2-3; D gene uncertain. The CDR3 spans 14 residues. V lost 5 bases, J lost 0 bases, and 10 bases lay in between. CDR1 SGHRS and CDR2 YFSETQ come from the germline V gene. CDR3 bases: TGCGCCAGCAGTAACGAGCCTAGCACAGATACGCAGTATTTT. Its protein product is CASSNEPSTDTQYF.

The chain uses TRBV4-1 and TRBJ1-1, with TRBD1 as a possible D gene (6 bases). This CDR3 is built from 15 residues. V was pared by 2 bases and J by 0 bases, with 10 bases between. From germline, CDR1 is MGHRA and CDR2 YSYEKL. DNA of the CDR3: TGCGCCAGCAGCCAACCGGGACAACTGAACACTGAAGCTTTCTTT. It translates to CASSQPGQLNTEAFF.

The gene calls are TRBV7-2 and TRBJ2-6; D perhaps matches TRBD2 (6 bases). The CDR3 extends over 19 amino acids. Trimming shortened V by 1 base and J by 1 base, and 17 bases separated the two germline ends. Germline loops: CDR1 SGHTA, CDR2 FQGNSA. The CDR3: CASSLERAGIVSGANVLTF. The CDR3 DNA follows: TGTGCCAGCAGCTTAGAGCGGGCAGGGATTGTATCTGGGGCCAACGTCCTGACTTTC.

The chain is built from TRBV11-3 and TRBJ2-1, with D maybe TRBD1 (6 bases). The CDR3 loop spans 13 amino acids. The ends were cut back, 0 bases at V and 13 bases at J, with 13 bases in the middle. CDR1 is SGHNT, CDR2 YENEEA, per germline. The CDR3 coding sequence is TGTGCCAGCAGCTTAGATCAGGGGCGTGAACAGTTCTTC. It encodes CASSLDQGREQFF.

The chain combines TRBV5-8 with TRBJ2-7; D unresolved. Germline V gene sequence: CDR1 SGHTS, CDR2 YDEGEE. V dropped 0 bases and J dropped 2 bases, with 6 bases sitting between them. There are 13 residues in the CDR3. The CDR3 sequence: CASSLAGTYEQYF. CDR3 nucleotides: TGTGCCAGCAGCTTGGCAGGCACCTACGAGCAGTACTTC.

The chain has TRBV19 and TRBJ1-3, with D hard to call. There are 13 residues in the CDR3. V was pared by 6 bases and J by 6 bases, with 12 bases between. CDR1 LNHDA and CDR2 SQIVND come from the germline V gene (reference sequence). The DNA of the CDR3 is TGTGCCAGTAGGCAGGTGCAGGCAAACACCATATATTTT. This gives the protein CASRQVQANTIYF.

This clone occurred many times. The V gene is TRBV5-6, the J gene TRBJ2-6, with D unclear. Germline V gives CDR1 SGHDT, CDR2 YYEEEE. V gave up 4 bases and J gave up 0 bases, with 5 bases separating them. The CDR3 is made up of 14 amino acids. CDR3 sequence reads: CASSRDSGANVLTF. The CDR3 DNA sequence: TGTGCCAGCAGCAGAGACTCTGGGGCCAACGTCCTGACTTTC. Full variable domain (rest looked up from reference TRBV5-6 and TRBJ2-6): DAGVTQSPTHLIKTRGQQVTLRCSPKSGHDTVSWYQQALGQGPQFIFQYYEEEERQRGNFPDRFSGHQFPNYSSELNVNALLLGDSALYLCASSRDSGANVLTFGAGSRLTVL.

The rearrangement uses TRBV9 and TRBJ1-1; D ambiguous. The V end was cut by 5 bases, the J end by 7 bases, with 12 bases between. The CDR3 extends over 12 amino acids. Germline CDR1 and CDR2: SGDLS and YYNGEE. The CDR3: CASRPPEGEAFF. For the CDR3, the DNA is TGTGCCAGCAGGCCCCCTGAGGGTGAAGCTTTCTTT. The full variable domain, with the rest looked up from reference TRBV9 and TRBJ1-1, is DSGVTQTPKHLITATGQRVTLRCSPRSGDLSVYWYQQSLDQGLQFLIQYYNGEERAKGNILERFSAQQFPDLHSELNLSSLELGDSALYFCASRPPEGEAFFGQGTRLTVV.

The chain couples TRBV7-2 to TRBJ2-1; a possible D gene is TRBD2 (6 bases). The ends were cut back, 3 bases at V and 8 bases at J, with 14 bases in the middle. Germline V gene lookup returns CDR1 SGHTA and CDR2 FQGNSA. This CDR3 region has 14 residues. CDR3 DNA: TGTGCCAGCAGCTTCTTGCGGGACGGGCATGAGCAGTTCTTC. It yields the protein CASSFLRDGHEQFF.

The chain is built from TRBV11-1 and TRBJ2-1; D unclear. Germline CDR1 SGHAT, CDR2 FQDESV (reference sequence). The CDR3 extends over 13 amino acids. The V and J ends lost 8 bases and 8 bases respectively, with 16 bases between them. The CDR3 nucleotides read TGTGCCAGCTCCCTCGTAGCTCGGGATGAGCAGTTCTTC. This sequence encodes CASSLVARDEQFF.

The genes are TRBV7-2 and TRBJ2-2; TRBD2 aligns across 9 bases. Germline CDR1 reads SGHTA; CDR2 reads FQGNSA. The CDR3 has 16 residues. Germline trimming cut 6 bases from V and 0 bases from J; bases unmatched to any gene: 5. The chain's CDR3 is CASRRAGGTNTGELFF. CDR3 bases: TGTGCCAGCAGACGAGCGGGAGGAACGAACACCGGGGAGCTGTTTTTT.

This chain uses TRBV27 with TRBJ2-3; 7 positions match TRBD2. Trimming at V came to 4 bases and at J to 5 bases, leaving 9 bases not matched to a gene. The CDR3 is made up of 15 amino acids. Germline V gene sequence: CDR1 MNHEY, CDR2 SMNVEV (reference sequence). CDR3: CASSYYGRRGDTQYF. Here the CDR3 DNA reads TGTGCCAGCAGTTATTACGGGAGGAGGGGAGATACGCAGTATTTT.

The CDR3 loop is CASSLASGGQPNEQYF. DNA for the CDR3: TGTGCCAGCAGCTTAGCATCAGGCGGACAACCTAACGAGCAGTACTTC. The J gene is TRBJ2-7, the V gene TRBV7-9, with D perhaps matching TRBD1 (5 bases). Looked up from germline, CDR1 is SEHNR and CDR2 is FQNEAQ (reference sequence). This CDR3 region has 16 residues. V lost 0 bases and J lost 5, with 17 bases in between.

The chain links TRBV5-1 to TRBJ2-4; TRBD1 agrees at 7 bases. Germline V lookup: CDR1 SGHRS, CDR2 YFSETQ. The CDR3 has 18 residues. The trim removed 2 bases at V and 0 bases at J, leaving 11 bases unmatched. CDR3 sequence: CASSFRPTGVEAKNIQYF. In DNA form, the CDR3 reads TGCGCCAGCAGCTTTCGACCTACAGGGGTCGAAGCCAAAAACATTCAGTACTTC.

The chain couples TRBV2 to TRBJ1-4; 7 bases are shared with TRBD1. Germline loops: CDR1 SNHLY, CDR2 FYNNEI. The CDR3 spans 15 residues. The CDR3 loop is CAANLKGATNEKLFF. The CDR3 nucleotides read TGTGCGGCCAACCTAAAGGGGGCGACTAATGAAAAACTGTTTTTT. Full variable domain (rest looked up from reference TRBV2 and TRBJ1-4): EPEVTQTPSHQVTQMGQEVILRCVPISNHLYFYWYRQILGQKVEFLVSFYNNEISEKSEIFDDQFSVERPDGSNFTLKIRSTKLEDSAMYFCAANLKGATNEKLFFGSGTQLSVL.

This clone was seen once. The rearrangement uses TRBV19 and TRBJ1-5; D gene uncertain. CDR1 and CDR2 from the germline V gene are LNHDA and SQIVND (reference sequence). V lost 3 bases and J 2 bases, leaving 17 bases between the germline ends. The CDR3 extends over 17 amino acids. DNA for the CDR3: TGTGCCAGTAGTATTCCCCCCCCAAGCATCGGCAATCAGCCCCAGCATTTT. As protein: CASSIPPPSIGNQPQHF.